In its sample, the clone carrying this TCR beta chain was seen once. No antigen is known for it. Only in-frame clones appear in the TCRdb table, and some are missing; sequencing was by immunoSEQ multiplex PCR. The table includes roughly 100,000 clones, more than 75% detected once. CDR3 length: 16 amino acids. Germline CDR1 SGHDN, CDR2 FVKESK. V lost 4 bases and J lost 7; bases outside the gene matches: 12. Patients in the study, people with chemo-refractory metastatic non-small-cell lung cancer, received focal radiation plus ipilimumab CTLA-4 blockade. The sample originates from a study of radiotherapy plus CTLA-4 blockade in lung cancer. Study-level points and caveats: Some TCR clones had been derived from tumors. These clones expanded in peripheral blood after radiotherapy plus ipilimumab.

The sample here was peripheral blood, taken from a patient treated with radiotherapy plus ipilimumab. The rearrangement uses TRBV14 and TRBJ2-1; 8 nucleotides line up with TRBD2. This TCR was sampled from a human donor with non-small cell lung cancer that progressed on radiotherapy plus ipilimumab. Some clones in this sample may be carry-over from other donors' samples. Written as DNA, the CDR3 is TGTGCCAGCAGCCGCCTTCGGGCGGGGGGTTCAAATGAGCAGTTCTTC. Residues: CASSRLRAGGSNEQFF.